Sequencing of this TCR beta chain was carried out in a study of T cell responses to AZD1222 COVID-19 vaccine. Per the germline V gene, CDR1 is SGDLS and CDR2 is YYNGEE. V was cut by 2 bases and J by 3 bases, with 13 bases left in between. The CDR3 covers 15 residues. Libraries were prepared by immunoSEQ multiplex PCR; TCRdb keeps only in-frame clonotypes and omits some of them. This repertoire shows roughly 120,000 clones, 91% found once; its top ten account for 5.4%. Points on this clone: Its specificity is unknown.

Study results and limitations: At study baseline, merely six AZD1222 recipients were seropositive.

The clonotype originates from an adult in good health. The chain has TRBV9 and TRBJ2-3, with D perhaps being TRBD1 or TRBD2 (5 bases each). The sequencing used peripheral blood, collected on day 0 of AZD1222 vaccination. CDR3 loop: CASSVLEGRTDTQYF. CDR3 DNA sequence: TGTGCCAGCAGCGTTCTAGAGGGGCGGACAGATACGCAGTATTTT.